This is a list of T cell receptor beta chains from one sample in a study of shared clonotypes between healthy human individuals. The table came from immunoSEQ multiplex PCR; TCRdb's copy has only in-frame clones and leaves some out. Of over a million clones listed, roughly 97% are singletons. Sequencing was done on a sample of naive CD4+ T cells sorted from blood. All receptors derive from a man aged 25-45 years in good health. CDR3s leave out the opening cysteine and the closing phenylalanine or tryptophan. Each record gives: V gene, clone size, D gene, CDR3 protein. A D gene is named only where the DNA matches it firmly. The listing skips clone size in some rows; elsewhere it reads once, few, many or a size class.

>TRBV9|-|-
ASSVEGGAGKLF
>TRBV27|-|TRBD2
ASSSPGGREETQY
>TRBV7-2|-|TRBD2
ASSLDASGGNTGELF
>TRBV6-1|-|-
ASSHRTTDNYEQY
>TRBV10-3|-|-
AIRDQRGLGDGYT
>TRBV11-2|-|-
ASSPVISGNTIY
>TRBV19|-|TRBD1
ASSRPGQGIYEQY
>TRBV18|-|-
ASSPFGTTTDTQY
>TRBV11-2|-|TRBD1
ASSLEQGIGGPSRQF
>TRBV5-1|-|TRBD2
ASSRRGGPNTQY
>TRBV29-1|-|-
SVSGQETQY
>TRBV5-1|-|TRBD1
ASGVGTGNEKLF
>TRBV28|-|TRBD1
ASQPPGQIYEQY
>TRBV19|-|-
ASSIRINTGELF
>TRBV18|-|-
ASSPPQARTMNTEAF
>TRBV27|-|-
ASSLNGGSYEQY
>TRBV6-5|-|-
ASRDPQLGAF
>TRBV9|-|-
ASSGGGQMVAEAF
>TRBV11-2|-|TRBD2
ASSLRTSGGSGETQY
>TRBV10-3|-|TRBD2
AITGLAGIYNEQF
>TRBV28|-|-
ASRRRGMDNQPQH
>TRBV7-9|-|TRBD1
ASSFGTGVDEKLF
>TRBV5-5|-|TRBD2
ASSLSRLAGQGQY
>TRBV10-2|-|-
ASRESSYEQY
>TRBV5-1|-|-
ASSALRGAGADTQY
>TRBV6-1|-|TRBD2
ASSERNSGLQETQY
>TRBV27|-|-
ASRVRRVDTQY
>TRBV11-2|-|-
ASSLLTGRRETQY
>TRBV27|-|-
ASSLSGGGYGYT
>TRBV28|-|-
ASSFDQGVNTEAF
>TRBV7-8|-|TRBD2
ASSLVGDWGTSASYEQY
>TRBV21-1|-|-
ASSPYRGHMNTEAF
>TRBV5-1|-|TRBD2
ASKGLAGSYEQY
>TRBV4-3|-|TRBD2
ASSPHGTSGRRGEQY
>TRBV7-9|-|TRBD1
ASSSQGVGEQF
>TRBV4-3|-|-
ASSQEARGHSYEQY
>TRBV28|-|-
ASSLSRVHGYT
>TRBV28|-|-
ASSLSGESAF
>TRBV6-1|-|-
ASSADRGNTIY
>TRBV6-5|-|TRBD2
ASSSHSGRLGQF
>TRBV7-9|-|TRBD2
ASSFGGTSGGNEQF
>TRBV5-4|-|TRBD1
ASSWGQGLTNTEAF
>TRBV7-8|once|TRBD1
ASSLGVLTGANNYGYT
>TRBV5-6|-|-
ASSLGGSETQY
>TRBV2|-|-
ASSDPGRRTYNEQF
>TRBV7-2|-|TRBD1
ASSPDRVTDTQY
>TRBV5-4|-|TRBD2
ASSFTGTSNEQF
>TRBV11-3|-|-
ASSLDRVVDEQF
>TRBV6-1|-|-
ASNWLTNNEQF
>TRBV18|-|TRBD1
ASSPRREGQSSGNTIY
>TRBV9|-|-
ASSASPGQGENSPLH
>TRBV15|-|-
ATSRDAGDEQF
>TRBV2|once|TRBD1
ASSEGTGNWVLRRYEQY
>TRBV7-8|once|-
ASSLGGNNQPQH
>TRBV11-3|-|-
ASSWRESPYNEQF